One sample yielded the 27 T cell receptor beta chains listed below, sequenced in a study of identical twins. MiXCR was run by TCRdb on the 5' RACE reads, yielding one entry per CDR3 protein. Found here are hundreds of thousands of distinct CDR3 sequences, 24% of them singletons; the top ten hold approximately 2.9%. These records were also assigned to another study, of T cells expressing NK-cell markers.

The sample consisted of CD4+ T cells sorted from blood. The origin of the receptors is a woman aged 18-35 years in good health.

This clonotype showed up just a few times. CDR3 sequence reads: CASGVTGTDTQYF. DNA of the CDR3: TGTGCCAGCGGGGTCACAGGAACAGATACGCAGTATTTT. The V gene is TRBV3-1, the J gene TRBJ2-3; possible D gene TRBD1, 5 bases. V was clipped by 8 bases and J by 3 bases, with 12 bases between them. Germline V CDR1 and CDR2: LGHDT, YNNKEL (reference sequence). The length of the CDR3 is 13 residues.

This clonotype was picked up a small number of times. The J gene is TRBJ2-1, the V gene TRBV27; D gene uncertain. This CDR3 spans 13 amino acids. V lost 7 bases to trimming and J lost 6 bases, with 13 bases between them. The V gene's germline CDR1 is MNHEY and CDR2 SMNVEV (reference sequence). DNA for the CDR3: TGTGCCAGCACCTTGAGAAACGGCAATGAGCAGTTCTTC. Translation: CASTLRNGNEQFF.

This clonotype was picked up a small number of times. The chain uses TRBV5-6 and TRBJ1-2, with no clear D. This CDR3 has 14 amino acids. The germline V gene has CDR1 SGHDT and CDR2 YYEEEE. V lost 1 base and J 2 bases, leaving 9 bases between the germline ends. The CDR3 DNA is TGTGCCAGCAGCTTGAGAGGGCGGAACTATGGCTACACCTTC. This gives the protein CASSLRGRNYGYTF.

This chain joins TRBV20-1 and TRBJ2-1; 9 bases align to TRBD2. Trimming at V came to 3 bases and at J to 8 bases, leaving 8 bases not matched to a gene. Per the germline V gene, CDR1 is DFQATT and CDR2 is SNEGSKA (reference sequence). The CDR3 sequence is 14 residues long. CDR3 amino acids: CSASGGRARDEQFF. The CDR3 nucleotides read TGCAGTGCTAGCGGCGGGAGGGCCCGGGATGAGCAGTTCTTC.

The rearrangement joins TRBV19 to TRBJ2-3; 8 bases are a match to TRBD2. V dropped 5 bases and J dropped 2; count of bases not matched to a gene: 6. Germline CDR1 and CDR2: LNHDA and SQIVND (reference sequence). The CDR3 has 15 residues. CDR3 loop: CASSWAGGLTDTQYF. The DNA of the CDR3 is TGTGCCAGTAGTTGGGCGGGAGGACTCACAGATACGCAGTATTTT.

The rearrangement uses TRBV20-1 and TRBJ2-5; a weak D match, TRBD2 (5 bases). The CDR3 has 14 amino acids. CDR1 and CDR2 from the germline V gene are DFQATT and SNEGSKA (reference sequence). Trimming stripped 0 bases from V and 4 bases from J, with 12 bases between. The CDR3 DNA follows: TGCAGTGCTAGAGAGGCAAAGACTATAGAGACCCAGTACTTC. It encodes CSAREAKTIETQYF.

The chain joins TRBV6-1 to TRBJ2-1; D remains unclear. The CDR3 has 13 residues. From germline, CDR1 is MNHNS and CDR2 SASEGT. With 7 bases removed from V and 7 bases from J, the gap between germline ends came to 14 bases. The CDR3 DNA follows: TGTGCCAGCAAGGCGGCGGCCGGGAATGAGCAGTTCTTC. Encoded protein: CASKAAAGNEQFF.

This clonotype was counted between two and nine times. The rearrangement links TRBV20-1 to TRBJ2-1, with 7 positions matching TRBD2. Trimming at V came to 4 bases and at J to 3 bases, leaving 6 bases not matched to a gene. Germline lookup yields CDR1 DFQATT and CDR2 SNEGSKA (reference sequence). The CDR3 sequence is 14 residues long. CDR3 sequence: CSAILADHYNEQFF. For the CDR3, the DNA is TGCAGTGCTATCCTAGCGGATCACTACAATGAGCAGTTCTTC.

The genes are TRBV7-9 and TRBJ1-1; the D is unclear. Per germline, CDR1 SEHNR and CDR2 FQNEAQ (reference sequence). This CDR3 has 14 amino acids. The V end lost 5 bases, the J end lost 0 bases, and 10 bases lay between the germline ends. CDR3 sequence: CASSVVVVNTEAFF. As DNA, the CDR3 is TGTGCCAGCAGCGTCGTCGTGGTGAACACTGAAGCTTTCTTT.

The V and J genes are TRBV5-1 and TRBJ2-5, with D hard to call. The germline gives CDR1 SGHRS, CDR2 YFSETQ. The CDR3 is 14 residues long. Trimming stripped 0 bases from V and 1 base from J, with 7 bases between. Here the CDR3 reads CASSLVEVQETQYF. CDR3 coding DNA: TGCGCCAGCAGCTTGGTAGAGGTCCAAGAGACCCAGTACTTC.

The rearrangement uses TRBV12-5 and TRBJ2-2, with D possibly TRBD2 on 5 matching bases. V shed 0 bases and J shed 6 bases, with 11 bases lying between them. The CDR3 length is 15 residues. Germline CDR1 reads LGHNT; CDR2 reads FRNRAP. CDR3: CASGLVPLAPGELFF. In DNA form, the CDR3 reads TGTGCTAGTGGTTTGGTCCCCCTAGCTCCCGGGGAGCTGTTTTTT.

This clonotype was picked up many times. The rearrangement uses TRBV5-1 and TRBJ2-5, with D uncertain. The CDR3 contains 12 residues. V gave up 0 bases and J gave up 5 bases, with 5 bases separating them. The V gene's germline CDR1 is SGHRS and CDR2 YFSETQ. The CDR3 region has the DNA TGCGCCAGCAGCTTGGCCATGGAGACCCAGTACTTC. Encoded protein: CASSLAMETQYF.

The gene calls are TRBV7-6 and TRBJ2-2, with 10 bases matching TRBD1. V was clipped by 3 bases and J by 4 bases; unmatched bases: 5. This CDR3 comprises 16 residues. The germline V gene encodes CDR1 SGHVS and CDR2 FNYEAQ. The CDR3 sequence is CASSFTGTGVTGELFF. CDR3 DNA: TGTGCCAGCAGCTTTACCGGGACAGGGGTCACCGGGGAGCTGTTTTTT.

A few counts support this clonotype. V gene TRBV7-9 combines with J gene TRBJ1-1; D remains unclear. The ends were cut back, 6 bases at V and 5 bases at J, with 10 bases in the middle. CDR3 size: 12 residues. Germline lookup yields CDR1 SEHNR and CDR2 FQNEAQ (reference sequence). CDR3 coding DNA: TGTGCCAGCAGACGGCAGCTAACTGAAGCTTTCTTT. This translates into CASRRQLTEAFF.

The chain is built from TRBV7-3 and TRBJ2-6; D uncertain. V shed 7 bases and J shed 3 bases, with 7 bases lying between them. This CDR3 contains 13 residues. In germline, CDR1 is SGHTA, CDR2 FQGTGA. DNA for the CDR3: TGTGCCAGCAAGGCAATTGGGGCCAACGTCCTGACTTTC. This codes for CASKAIGANVLTF.

The sample holds a few counts of this clonotype. The genes are TRBV20-1 and TRBJ2-3; tentatively, D is TRBD2 (5 bases). With 5 bases removed from V and 2 bases from J, the gap between germline ends came to 14 bases. Germline loops: CDR1 DFQATT, CDR2 SNEGSKA (reference sequence). This CDR3 spans 14 amino acids. The DNA of the CDR3 is TGCAGTGCTGGCGGCCAGCGGATCACAGATACGCAGTATTTT. Its protein is CSAGGQRITDTQYF.

The chain uses TRBV12-3 or TRBV12-4 and TRBJ2-3, with D tentatively TRBD1 (6 bases). Trimming stripped 3 bases from V and 4 bases from J, with 11 bases between. The CDR3 loop spans 14 amino acids. CDR3 loop: CASSFPQGPDTQYF. CDR3 nucleotides: TGTGCCAGCAGTTTTCCGCAGGGGCCAGATACGCAGTATTTT.

This clonotype has only a few counts. The chain couples TRBV2 to TRBJ2-3; 9 bases align to TRBD2. The CDR3 spans 16 residues. V dropped 5 bases and J dropped 4; count of bases not matched to a gene: 10. Looked up from germline, CDR1 is SNHLY and CDR2 is FYNNEI. CDR3 sequence (DNA): TGTGCCAGCAGTTGGGGGGTCCTAGCGGGGCCAGATACGCAGTATTTT. It codes for CASSWGVLAGPDTQYF.

This clonotype was recorded a few times. CDR3 protein: CASSYRTSQHNEQFF. The CDR3 DNA reads as TGTGCCAGCAGTTACAGGACTAGCCAACATAATGAGCAGTTCTTC. This chain connects TRBV2 to TRBJ2-1; 8 nucleotides match TRBD2. The germline V gene has CDR1 SNHLY and CDR2 FYNNEI. The CDR3 runs 15 residues. J gave up 7 bases and V 5 bases, and 10 bases lay outside the gene matches.

A few counts support this clonotype. The chain has TRBV9 and TRBJ2-3; 8 bases match TRBD2. The CDR3 is made up of 16 amino acids. The germline gives CDR1 SGDLS, CDR2 YYNGEE. With 3 bases clipped from V and 5 bases from J, the junction kept 11 bases outside the gene matches. The CDR3 loop reads CASSGTPGGARDTQYF. CDR3 DNA: TGTGCCAGCAGCGGAACGCCGGGGGGGGCCAGAGATACGCAGTATTTT.

The rearrangement uses TRBV5-1 and TRBJ2-1; 13 nucleotides match TRBD2. The trim removed 4 bases at V and 6 bases at J, leaving 16 bases unmatched. Germline values: CDR1 SGHRS, CDR2 YFSETQ. CDR3 size: 19 residues. CDR3 amino acids: CASSLRSTSGGQNTNEQFF. In DNA, the CDR3 is TGCGCCAGCAGCCTACGCTCGACTAGCGGGGGGCAAAACACCAATGAGCAGTTCTTC.

The chain couples TRBV5-1 to TRBJ2-7; 8 bases map to TRBD1. The V gene end was trimmed by 4 bases and the J gene end by 2 bases; junction bases not matched to a gene: 5. The germline V gene has CDR1 SGHRS and CDR2 YFSETQ. The length of the CDR3 is 14 residues. For the CDR3, the DNA is TGCGCCAGCAGCACGGGACAGGAGACCTACGAGCAGTACTTC. It specifies CASSTGQETYEQYF.

The gene calls are TRBV20-1 and TRBJ2-1; 10 positions match TRBD1. V dropped 6 bases and J dropped 7; count of bases not matched to a gene: 9. The CDR3 length is 14 residues. Germline V gene data show CDR1 as DFQATT and CDR2 as SNEGSKA (reference sequence). The CDR3 DNA is TGCAGTGCAGGGGACAGGGGAATGAGGAATGAGCAGTTCTTC. Translated, it gives CSAGDRGMRNEQFF.

This clonotype was counted between two and nine times. This sequence joins TRBV9 and TRBJ2-7; D perhaps matches TRBD1 (6 bases). CDR1 SGDLS and CDR2 YYNGEE come from the germline V gene. The CDR3 consists of 15 residues. Trimming cost V 4 bases and J 3 bases, with 17 bases left between them. The CDR3 protein is CASSPRQEMFYEQYF. The CDR3, as DNA: TGTGCCAGCAGCCCCCGACAGGAAATGTTCTACGAGCAGTACTTC.

In its sample, this clonotype was seen a few times. This rearrangement joins TRBV20-1 to TRBJ2-3; TRBD2 aligns across 7 bases. Germline V gene data show CDR1 as DFQATT and CDR2 as SNEGSKA (reference sequence). V lost 6 bases, J lost 0 bases, and 6 bases stayed unmatched. CDR3 length: 14 residues. The DNA of the CDR3 is TGCAGTGCCGTGGGAGCGGGGAGCACAGATACGCAGTATTTT. Encoded protein: CSAVGAGSTDTQYF.

The chain recombines TRBV7-2 with TRBJ2-5; D gene ambiguous. Germline V lookup: CDR1 SGHTA, CDR2 FQGNSA. This CDR3 spans 14 amino acids. Trimming shortened V by 1 base and J by 2 bases, and 8 bases separated the two germline ends. CDR3 residues: CASSLGRAQETQYF. CDR3 nucleotide sequence: TGTGCCAGCAGCTTAGGAAGAGCTCAAGAGACCCAGTACTTC. Full variable domain (rest looked up from reference TRBV7-2 and TRBJ2-5): GAGVSQSPSNKVTEKGKDVELRCDPISGHTALYWYRQSLGQGLEFLIYFQGNSAPDKSGLPSDRFSAERTGGSVSTLTIQRTQQEDSAVYLCASSLGRAQETQYFGPGTRLLVL.

This chain uses TRBV5-1 with TRBJ2-5; the D gene is possibly TRBD1 (6 bases). There are 14 residues in the CDR3. Trimming took 3 bases from V and 2 from J, leaving 11 bases between them. Per germline, CDR1 SGHRS and CDR2 YFSETQ. In nucleotides, the CDR3 is TGCGCCAGCAGCTCGCTGACAGGACAAGAGACCCAGTACTTC. Protein sequence: CASSSLTGQETQYF. Based on the CDR3 plus reference TRBV5-1 and TRBJ2-5, the full variable domain is KAGVTQTPRYLIKTRGQQVTLSCSPISGHRSVSWYQQTPGQGLQFLFEYFSETQRNKGNFPGRFSGRQFSNSRSEMNVSTLELGDSALYLCASSSLTGQETQYFGPGTRLLVL.